This T cell receptor (beta chain) was found in a study of tumor-infiltrating lymphocytes in primary liver carcinoma. Study in general: Sample counts of productive TCRbeta reads spanned roughly 3.65 to 8 million; these counts were similar across tissue types. General observations from the study: Pairs comparing tumor with adjacent tissue or blood overlapped less than pairs drawn from tumor regions.

This clonotype was counted a few times. Its antigen is as yet unknown. V lost 2 bases, J lost 4 bases, and 12 bases lay in between. This CDR3 is 15 amino acids long. From germline, CDR1 is ENHRY and CDR2 SYGVKD. The input was roughly 0.5 ug total RNA; TCR beta cDNA was made from it with a constant-region primer. Slightly modified ARM-PCR, run as three nested multiplex PCR rounds, produced the TCR beta libraries. The two initial PCR rounds, roughly 9 cycles each, used TRBV1-TRBV30 forward and C-beta reverse primers. A single record per CDR3 protein comes from TCRdb applying MiXCR to the multiplex PCR reads. Of about 310,000 distinct CDR3 sequences listed, nearly 60% are singletons. They got blood RNA out of unsorted whole blood and also pulled out germline DNA.

Sequencing was done on a sample of peripheral blood. The chain links TRBV10-3 to TRBJ1-5; D is ambiguous. The sequence came from a woman aged 25 to 45 with primary liver carcinoma and hepatitis B virus infection. DNA of the CDR3: TGTGCCATCAGTGAGGATGGGTTGGGAAATCAGCCCCAGCATTTT. It yields the protein CAISEDGLGNQPQHF.